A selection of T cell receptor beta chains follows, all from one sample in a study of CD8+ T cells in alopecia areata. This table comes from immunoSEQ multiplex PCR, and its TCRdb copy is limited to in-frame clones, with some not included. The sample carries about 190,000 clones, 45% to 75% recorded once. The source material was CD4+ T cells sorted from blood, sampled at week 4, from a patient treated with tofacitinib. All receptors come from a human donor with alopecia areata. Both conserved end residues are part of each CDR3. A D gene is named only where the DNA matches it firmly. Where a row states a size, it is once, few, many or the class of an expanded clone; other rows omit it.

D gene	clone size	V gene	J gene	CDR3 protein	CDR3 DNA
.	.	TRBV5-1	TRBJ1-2	CASSFDSSYGYTF	TGCGCCAGCAGCTTTGACAGTTCCTATGGCTACACCTTC
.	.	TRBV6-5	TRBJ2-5	CASSKRETQYF	TGTGCCAGCAGTAAGAGAGAGACCCAGTACTTC
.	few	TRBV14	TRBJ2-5	CASSQEMTGAKYF	TGTGCCAGCAGCCAAGAAATGACAGGTGCCAAGTACTTC
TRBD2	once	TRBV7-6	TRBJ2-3	CASREASTDTQYF	TGTGCCAGCCGGGAGGCCTCCACAGATACGCAGTATTTT
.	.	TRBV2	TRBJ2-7	CASSLDGVSYEQYF	TGTGCCAGCAGTCTCGACGGGGTCTCCTACGAGCAGTACTTC
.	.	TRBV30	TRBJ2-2	CAWSVRQGLLSGELFF	TGTGCCTGGAGTGTACGGCAGGGTTTATTATCCGGGGAGCTGTTTTTT
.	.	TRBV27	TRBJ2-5	CASSPFDGWYQETQYF	TGTGCCAGCAGTCCCTTCGATGGGTGGTACCAAGAGACCCAGTACTTC
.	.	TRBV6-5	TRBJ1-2	CASSYSDGQRYTF	TGTGCCAGCAGTTACTCGGACGGACAGAGGTACACCTTC
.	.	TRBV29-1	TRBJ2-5	CSVSPGQETQYF	TGCAGCGTTTCGCCGGGACAAGAGACCCAGTACTTC
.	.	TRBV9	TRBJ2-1	CASSVATGTTIPAYNEQFF	TGTGCCAGCAGCGTAGCTACAGGGACTACTATTCCGGCCTACAATGAGCAGTTCTTC
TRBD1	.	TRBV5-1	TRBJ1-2	CASSPGQGHGYTF	TGCGCCAGCAGCCCGGGACAGGGGCACGGCTACACCTTC
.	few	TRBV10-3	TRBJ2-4	CATRTENIQYF	TGTGCCACCCGGACAGAAAACATTCAGTACTTC
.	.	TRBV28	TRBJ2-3	CASSLGAGVTDTQYF	TGTGCCAGCAGTCTCGGTGCGGGCGTTACAGATACGCAGTATTTT
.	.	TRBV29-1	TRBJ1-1	CSVDTSMNTEAFF	TGCAGCGTTGATACCTCCATGAACACTGAAGCTTTCTTT
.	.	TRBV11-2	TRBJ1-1	CASSLDNKGRQAFF	TGTGCCAGCAGCTTAGATAATAAGGGCCGGCAAGCTTTCTTT
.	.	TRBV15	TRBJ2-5	CATSTYTKLQETQYF	TGTGCCACCAGCACCTACACGAAACTCCAAGAGACCCAGTACTTC
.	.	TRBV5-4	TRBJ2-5	CASSFAISQETQYF	TGTGCCAGCAGCTTCGCCATTAGCCAGGAGACCCAGTACTTC
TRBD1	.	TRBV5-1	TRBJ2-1	CASSLGGQGAYNEQFF	TGCGCCAGCAGCTTGGGAGGACAGGGGGCCTACAATGAGCAGTTCTTC
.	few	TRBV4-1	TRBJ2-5	CASSQGLVGAPTRETQYF	TGCGCCAGCAGCCAAGGACTGGTCGGGGCCCCCACCCGGGAGACCCAGTACTTC
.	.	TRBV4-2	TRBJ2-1	CASSQDIAEQFF	TGTGCCAGCAGCCAAGACATCGCTGAGCAGTTCTTC
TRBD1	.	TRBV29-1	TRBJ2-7	CSVGTATYEQYF	TGCAGCGTAGGGACAGCCACCTACGAGCAGTACTTC
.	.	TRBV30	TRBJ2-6	CAWSVGSGANVLTF	TGTGCCTGGAGTGTTGGCAGTGGGGCCAACGTCCTGACTTTC
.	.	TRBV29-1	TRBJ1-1	CSVAGVMGEAFF	TGCAGCGTTGCTGGGGTAATGGGTGAAGCTTTCTTT
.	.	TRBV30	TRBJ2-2	CAWSPTAVKPGELFF	TGTGCCTGGAGTCCAACAGCAGTGAAGCCCGGGGAGCTGTTTTTT
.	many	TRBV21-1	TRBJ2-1	CASSKGEQGASPNHRGQFF	TGTGCCAGCAGCAAAGGGGAACAGGGGGCGTCCCCCAACCACAGAGGTCAGTTCTTC
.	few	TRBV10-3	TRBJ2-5	CAISATGETQYF	TGTGCCATCAGCGCCACCGGAGAGACCCAGTACTTC
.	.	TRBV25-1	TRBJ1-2	CASSGGYGYTF	TGTGCCAGCAGTGGCGGATATGGCTACACCTTC
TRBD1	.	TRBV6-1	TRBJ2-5	CASSEGQGWETQYF	TGTGCCAGCAGTGAGGGACAGGGTTGGGAGACCCAGTACTTC
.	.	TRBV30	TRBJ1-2	CAWSSRVRANYGYTF	TGTGCCTGGAGTTCGAGGGTGAGAGCTAACTATGGCTACACCTTC
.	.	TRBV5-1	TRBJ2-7	CASSLGTRAGQYF	TGCGCCAGCAGCTTGGGGACCCGCGCGGGGCAGTACTTC
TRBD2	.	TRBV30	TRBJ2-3	CAWSGTSGRTDTQYF	TGTGCCTGGAGTGGGACTAGCGGTCGCACAGATACGCAGTATTTT
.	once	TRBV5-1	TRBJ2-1	CASSLGSYNEQFF	TGCGCCAGCAGCTTGGGGTCCTACAATGAGCAGTTCTTC
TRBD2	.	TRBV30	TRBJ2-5	CAGNTGGRGTQYF	TGTGCTGGTAACACCGGCGGGAGAGGGACCCAGTACTTC
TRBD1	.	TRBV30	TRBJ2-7	CAWSRQGAYEQYF	TGTGCCTGGAGTAGACAGGGGGCGTATGAGCAGTACTTC
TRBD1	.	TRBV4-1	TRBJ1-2	CASSLQGDYGYTF	TGCGCCAGCAGCCTCCAGGGGGACTATGGCTACACCTTC